These 25 T cell receptor beta chains came from one sample sequenced in a study of neurological immune-mediated disorders. TCRdb re-called the 5' RACE reads through MiXCR, storing one row per CDR3 protein. The table lists about 80,000 distinct CDR3 sequences, around 9.9% of them singletons. Sequenced sample: PBMCs. These receptors came from a man aged 45-60 years in good health.

In this sample, this clonotype turned up many times. The rearrangement links TRBV6-1 to TRBJ2-6, with D uncertain. This CDR3 is built from 15 residues. The germline V gene has CDR1 MNHNS and CDR2 SASEGT. V was shortened by 2 bases and J by 1 base, with 6 bases between the two germline ends. In nucleotides, the CDR3 is TGTGCCAGCAGTGAACAAACTTCTGGGGCCAACGTCCTGACTTTC. Its protein product is CASSEQTSGANVLTF.

This clonotype was recorded many times. The chain combines TRBV20-1 with TRBJ2-7; 8 nucleotides match TRBD2. The CDR3 has 15 amino acids. Germline V gives CDR1 DFQATT, CDR2 SNEGSKA (reference sequence). The junction had 18 bases not matched to a gene; V was cut back by 5 bases and J by 9 bases. CDR3 sequence reads: CSASNLAGGSLVQYF. CDR3 DNA sequence: TGCAGTGCTTCTAATCTGGCGGGAGGCTCGTTGGTGCAGTACTTC.

This clonotype was seen repeatedly, ten times or more. The chain joins TRBV27 to TRBJ1-5; TRBD1 is a possible D gene (5 bases). The ends were cut back, 5 bases at V and 1 base at J, with 21 bases in the middle. The CDR3 contains 18 residues. The V gene's germline CDR1 is MNHEY and CDR2 SMNVEV (reference sequence). The CDR3 bases are TGTGCCAGCAGTATCTCCGCCCCGGGACCGACAAGCAATCAGCCCCAGCATTTT. Encoded protein: CASSISAPGPTSNQPQHF.

Many counts were recorded for this clonotype. The rearrangement uses TRBV24-1 and TRBJ2-1, with D maybe TRBD1 (6 bases). Germline assignment: CDR1 KGHDR and CDR2 SFDVKD. V lost 3 bases and J 5 bases, leaving 10 bases between the germline ends. The CDR3 extends over 14 amino acids. CDR3 protein: CATSDTGWNNEQFF. CDR3 sequence (DNA): TGTGCCACCAGTGATACAGGGTGGAACAATGAGCAGTTCTTC.

The chain recombines TRBV7-2 with TRBJ2-7, with 10 bases that match TRBD1. The germline V gene encodes CDR1 SGHTA and CDR2 FQGNSA. The CDR3 loop spans 15 amino acids. Losses at the gene ends were 4 bases for V and 2 bases for J; bases not matched to a gene: 5. CDR3 region: CASSSTGGDAYEQYF. The CDR3 DNA reads TGTGCCAGCAGCTCGACAGGGGGCGACGCCTACGAGCAGTACTTC.

This clonotype was observed many times. V gene TRBV5-1 combines with J gene TRBJ1-5; possibly TRBD1 for D (6 bases). CDR1 is SGHRS and CDR2 is YFSETQ in the germline V gene. CDR3 length: 14 residues. With 0 bases removed from V and 6 bases from J, the gap between germline ends came to 10 bases. The CDR3 protein is CASSLDGGSQPQHF. CDR3 sequence (DNA): TGCGCCAGCAGCTTGGACGGGGGCAGTCAGCCCCAGCATTTT.

This clonotype was detected ten times or more. CDR3 protein: CASSVDGFPREQYF. The DNA for the CDR3 is TGCGCCAGCAGCGTGGACGGCTTTCCTCGGGAGCAGTACTTC. This chain connects TRBV5-1 to TRBJ2-7; D not resolved. Per germline, CDR1 SGHRS and CDR2 YFSETQ. This CDR3 has 14 amino acids. V was cut by 4 bases and J by 7 bases, with 18 bases left in between.

This clonotype was seen at least ten times. The J gene is TRBJ2-5, the V gene TRBV5-1, with D possibly matching TRBD1 (5 bases). The CDR3 is 11 residues long. Germline CDR1 and CDR2: SGHRS and YFSETQ. V was trimmed by 9 bases and J by 4 bases, leaving 10 bases between them. Here the CDR3 reads CATRTRETQYF. CDR3 nucleotides: TGCGCCACCCGGACACGAGAGACCCAGTACTTC.

This clonotype was counted many times. The rearrangement uses TRBV20-1 and TRBJ2-1, with a tentative D call TRBD2 (6 bases). The CDR3 extends over 14 amino acids. Trimming took off 2 bases at V and 7 bases at J, with 15 bases between the two ends. Germline CDR1 DFQATT, CDR2 SNEGSKA (reference sequence). In DNA form, the CDR3 reads TGCAGTGCTAGAAATCCGGGACTTAAGAATGAGCAGTTCTTC. Translating gives CSARNPGLKNEQFF.

This clonotype has a count of ten or more. V gene TRBV5-1 combines with J gene TRBJ2-1, with TRBD2 identical over 12 bases. V was pared by 0 bases and J by 15 bases, with 10 bases of the junction left unmatched. The CDR3 extends over 15 amino acids. CDR1 SGHRS and CDR2 YFSETQ come from the germline V gene. CDR3 nucleotide sequence: TGCGCCAGCAGCTTGGAGCCTAGCGGGGGGGCCAGTACGTTCTTC. The encoded protein is CASSLEPSGGASTFF.

Ten or more counts support this clonotype. The chain has TRBV5-1 and TRBJ2-7; maybe TRBD1 (6 bases). This CDR3 contains 15 residues. The V and J ends lost 5 bases and 0 bases respectively, with 15 bases between them. Germline lookup yields CDR1 SGHRS and CDR2 YFSETQ. The CDR3 loop reads CASRLGDRTSYEQYF. DNA for the CDR3: TGCGCCAGCAGACTTGGAGACAGGACCTCCTACGAGCAGTACTTC.

There are many counts of this clonotype. The chain carries TRBV20-1 and TRBJ2-6; TRBD2 aligns across 9 bases. This CDR3 comprises 16 residues. Germline V gives CDR1 DFQATT, CDR2 SNEGSKA (reference sequence). Trimming cost V 6 bases and J 1 base; bases outside gene matches: 7. This CDR3 is CSAPGLALSGANVLTF. In DNA form, the CDR3 reads TGCAGTGCCCCGGGACTAGCACTATCTGGGGCCAACGTCCTGACTTTC.

This clonotype was seen many times. This chain connects TRBV12-3 or TRBV12-4 to TRBJ2-2, with D perhaps given as TRBD1 or TRBD2 (5 bases each). V shed 3 bases and J shed 4 bases, with 9 bases lying between them. The CDR3 consists of 14 residues. CDR3 in amino acids: CASSLRGGTGELFF. DNA of the CDR3: TGTGCCAGCAGTTTGAGGGGTGGCACCGGGGAGCTGTTTTTT.

This clonotype has a count of ten or more. The chain couples TRBV7-3 to TRBJ1-1, with D tentatively TRBD1 (5 bases). Trimming removed 2 bases at V and 3 bases at J, with 10 bases between. The CDR3 loop spans 14 amino acids. Per germline, CDR1 SGHTA and CDR2 FQGTGA. In DNA form, the CDR3 reads TGTGCCAGCAGCTTACTGGGGGGACACACTGAAGCTTTCTTT. This sequence encodes CASSLLGGHTEAFF.

This clonotype was detected ten times or more. The chain employs TRBV24-1 and TRBJ2-3; D not resolved. Germline V gives CDR1 KGHDR, CDR2 SFDVKD. V lost 3 bases to trimming and J lost 1 base, with 13 bases between them. The CDR3 is 16 residues long. CDR3 amino acids: CATSDSRKERTDTQYF. The DNA of the CDR3 is TGTGCCACCAGTGATAGCAGAAAGGAGCGCACAGATACGCAGTATTTT.

Many counts were recorded for this clonotype. V gene TRBV25-1 combines with J gene TRBJ2-7, with 8 bases aligning to TRBD2. Germline CDR1 reads MGHDK; CDR2 reads SYGVNS. The CDR3 totals 15 residues. The V segment lost 5 bases and the J segment 4 bases; nucleotides outside the gene matches: 10. The DNA for the CDR3 is TGTGCCAGCAGTATCGCACTAGCGGCCGGATACGAGCAGTACTTC. Its protein is CASSIALAAGYEQYF.

This clonotype showed up many times. V gene TRBV20-1 combines with J gene TRBJ2-7; D possibly matches TRBD1 or TRBD2 (6 bases each). The CDR3 runs to 14 residues. Between the trimmed V and J ends, which lost 0 bases and 4 bases, there was a span of 13 bases. Germline V lookup: CDR1 DFQATT, CDR2 SNEGSKA (reference sequence). CDR3 in amino acids: CSARDAGGIYEQYF. The CDR3 DNA follows: TGCAGTGCTAGAGATGCCGGGGGCATTTACGAGCAGTACTTC.

This clonotype was observed many times. The chain recombines TRBV6-2 or TRBV6-3 with TRBJ2-1; D might be TRBD1 (6 bases). V shed 4 bases and J shed 9 bases, with 16 bases lying between them. Germline CDR1 MNHEY, CDR2 SVGEGT. CDR3 length: 14 amino acids. CDR3 loop: CASSFLQGRSEQFF. The CDR3 DNA reads TGTGCCAGCAGTTTCTTACAGGGACGGAGTGAGCAGTTCTTC.

Ten or more counts support this clonotype. The CDR3 region has the DNA TGTGCCAGCAGCGTTAGACAGGGGGCGGGTGAGACCCAGTACTTC. Translating gives CASSVRQGAGETQYF. The chain has TRBV7-2 and TRBJ2-5; 10 bases line up with TRBD1. The CDR3 runs to 15 residues. V gave up 5 bases and J gave up 5 bases; unmatched junction bases: 8. Germline V lookup: CDR1 SGHTA, CDR2 FQGNSA.

Ten or more counts support this clonotype. This CDR3 is CSAGGGKGTQYF. The CDR3 nucleotides read TGCAGTGCTGGGGGGGGGAAGGGGACCCAGTACTTC. The chain uses TRBV20-1 and TRBJ2-5; 7 bases align to TRBD2. The length of the CDR3 is 12 residues. The germline V gene has CDR1 DFQATT and CDR2 SNEGSKA (reference sequence). Losses at the gene ends were 5 bases for V and 7 bases for J; bases not matched to a gene: 7.

This clonotype was counted at least ten times. V gene TRBV2 combines with J gene TRBJ1-5; D gene uncertain. Trimming took off 4 bases at V and 0 bases at J, with 4 bases between the two ends. CDR1 is SNHLY and CDR2 is FYNNEI in the germline V gene. The CDR3 has 13 amino acids. The CDR3 nucleotides are TGTGCCAGCAGTGGTAGTAGCAATCAGCCCCAGCATTTT. Protein: CASSGSSNQPQHF. The complete variable domain, with remaining parts taken from reference TRBV2 and TRBJ1-5, reads EPEVTQTPSHQVTQMGQEVILRCVPISNHLYFYWYRQILGQKVEFLVSFYNNEISEKSEIFDDQFSVERPDGSNFTLKIRSTKLEDSAMYFCASSGSSNQPQHFGDGTRLSIL.

This clonotype was seen many times. Here the CDR3 DNA reads TGTGCCAGCACCCTTAGGCAGGGAAGCACAGATACGCAGTATTTT. As protein: CASTLRQGSTDTQYF. The chain recombines TRBV12-3 or TRBV12-4 with TRBJ2-3, with D tentatively TRBD1 (5 bases). CDR3 length: 15 residues. Trimming took 7 bases from V and 0 from J, leaving 14 bases between them.

The V gene is TRBV29-1, the J gene TRBJ2-3, with D perhaps given as TRBD1 or TRBD2 (6 bases each). V dropped 6 bases and J dropped 9 bases, with 16 bases sitting between them. The germline V gene encodes CDR1 SQVTM and CDR2 ANQGSEA. The CDR3 spans 12 residues. This CDR3 is CSVPGQGRTQYF. DNA of the CDR3: TGCAGCGTCCCGGGCCAGGGGAGGACGCAGTATTTT.

This chain links TRBV5-1 with TRBJ2-5, with D perhaps TRBD1 or TRBD2 (5 bases each). V lost 4 bases, J lost 2 bases, and 15 bases lay in between. The CDR3 is 15 residues long. Germline assignment: CDR1 SGHRS and CDR2 YFSETQ. DNA of the CDR3: TGCGCCAGCAGCGTGAGTCCGGGGCCTCAAGAGACCCAGTACTTC. The encoded protein is CASSVSPGPQETQYF.

This clonotype was detected many times. V is TRBV20-1 and J is TRBJ1-2, with D unresolved. The CDR3 contains 13 residues. Germline loops: CDR1 DFQATT, CDR2 SNEGSKA (reference sequence). Trimming left V 7 bases short and J 4 bases short, with 16 bases between. The CDR3 loop reads CSVLRDGGYGYTF. Here the CDR3 DNA reads TGCAGTGTCCTCCGAGACGGAGGCTATGGCTACACCTTC.